Reported below is one T cell receptor (beta chain). These data come from a study of identical twins. The CDR3 length is 22 residues. Looked up from germline, CDR1 is SGHAT and CDR2 is FQNNGV. The ends were cut back, 2 bases at V and 0 bases at J, with 31 bases in the middle. Each CDR3 protein is one row after TCRdb ran MiXCR on the 5' RACE reads. The table shows about 530,000 distinct CDR3 sequences, with about a fifth occurring only once. These data were likewise used in another study, on yellow fever vaccine responses in identical twins.

The chain carries TRBV11-2 and TRBJ1-2, with D possibly matching TRBD1 (6 bases). The TCR comes from a woman under 30 in good health. The specimen was CD4+ T cells sorted from blood. The CDR3: CASSLYAGAGLATSPANYGYTF. The CDR3 DNA reads as TGTGCCAGCAGCTTATATGCGGGGGCAGGGTTGGCGACTTCCCCAGCTAACTATGGCTACACCTTC.